Sequencing of this TCR beta chain was carried out in a study of patients and donors after allogeneic stem cell transplantation. Trimming cost V 3 bases and J 4 bases; bases outside gene matches: 6. This CDR3 spans 15 amino acids. Germline-derived CDR1 and CDR2 are DFQATT and SNEGSKA (reference sequence). One entry per CDR3 protein results from TCRdb running MiXCR on the RT-PCR reads. The sample shows 900,000 to 1,000,000 distinct CDR3 sequences, roughly 18% of them seen only once. The sequence derives from a human donor who was either an allogeneic HSCT recipient or a stem cell or donor lymphocyte infusion donor (not recorded which). It is not recorded whose cells these are; they may come from a transplant donor. The sample comprised blood, either unsorted or a sorted T cell fraction (not recorded which). The chain links TRBV20-1 to TRBJ2-3; 11 nucleotides line up with TRBD2. The CDR3 sequence is CSARGIAGGADTQYF. CDR3 nucleotides: TGCAGTGCTAGGGGAATAGCGGGGGGGGCAGATACGCAGTATTTT.